This T cell receptor beta chain was sequenced during a study of CD4+ T cells in melanoma. Germline-derived CDR1 and CDR2 are MDHEN and SYDVKM. This CDR3 has 16 residues. J lost 4 bases, V lost 7 bases, and 8 bases had no gene match. Method: immunoSEQ multiplex PCR; TCRdb's copy keeps in-frame clones and lacks some. The sample yields 50,000 or so clones, 89% seen once. Study observations and caveats: Neoantigen-specific CD4+ T cells in melanoma reportedly had diverse differentiation states. CD8+ T cell, macrophage and B cell function reportedly correlated with neoantigen-specific CD4+ T cells.

Of note for this clone: What it recognizes is unknown.

Sequencing was performed on peripheral blood. The sequence came from a human donor with melanoma. This chain joins TRBV28 and TRBJ2-1; 12 positions match TRBD2. The CDR3 nucleotides read TGTGCCAGCATCGGTCTAGCGGGGGGGGTTTACAATGAGCAGTTCTTC. Its protein is CASIGLAGGVYNEQFF.